This TCR beta chain was recorded in a study of post-analysis software for immune sequencing data. Unique molecular identifiers had been added to the TCR beta cDNA libraries. Input populations of about 0.95 to 11 million T cells gave rise to approximately 480,000 cDNA molecules. TCRdb redid the calling of the PCR reads with MiXCR, one entry per CDR3 protein. The sample includes about 560,000 distinct CDR3 sequences, 44% of them seen just once. Study-level results: Significantly decreased normalized Chao1 diversity was recorded for multiple sclerosis patients relative to controls. Among roughly 5 TRBV segments more frequent in patients than controls were TRBV5-6, TRBV5-1 and TRBV20-1. Those samples that were prepared in the same batch co-clustered strongly by F measure.

Regarding this clonotype: Its matching antigen is unknown.

This CDR3 spans 15 amino acids. Germline V gene lookup returns CDR1 MNHEY and CDR2 SMNVEV (reference sequence). The V gene lost 2 bases and the J gene lost 6 bases, with 15 bases spanning the gap. Sequenced: blood. The chain links TRBV27 to TRBJ2-3; TRBD1 is a possible D gene (5 bases). The sequence was obtained from a girl aged 10 to 17 with multiple sclerosis. In DNA, the CDR3 is TGTGCCAGCAGTTTAGGAGTCGGACCAGGGGATACGCAGTATTTT. It yields the protein CASSLGVGPGDTQYF.